Below, one TCR beta chain is given with its context. These data are taken from a study of blood T cell repertoires in COVID-19. Overall study: Material from acute and convalescent COVID-19 was sourced from the United States, Italy and Spain.

V lost 4 bases and J lost 10; bases outside the gene matches: 12. The CDR3 is 15 amino acids. The germline gives CDR1 LGHDT, CDR2 YNNKEL (reference sequence). Original analysis: Scientists estimated how many nucleated cells there were by amplifying reference gene primers. Profiling relied on immunoSEQ multiplex PCR, and the TCRdb table lists in-frame clones only, not all of them. V and J calls and clone size follow that table, whereas D and trimming were derived from the DNA. The data contain 150,000 to 200,000 clones, approximately 89% of them singletons. Participant age was roughly 18 to 100 years, and participants resided in fewer than 30 US areas. Cohort assignment relied on participant-reported clinical history.

This clonotype was sampled from a woman in her thirties or forties with acute COVID-19. The chain uses TRBV3-1 (or the pseudogene TRBV3-2) and TRBJ1-1, with 10 bases that match TRBD1. The sequenced sample consisted of PBMCs or T cells enriched from blood (not recorded which). In DNA form, the CDR3 reads TGTGCCAGCAGCCTGCCCGGGACAGGGGCCCTTGGAGCTTTCTTT. Translation: CASSLPGTGALGAFF.